This TCR beta chain was obtained from a study of shared clonotypes between healthy human individuals. The V gene end was trimmed by 7 bases and the J gene end by 4 bases; junction bases not matched to a gene: 8. The length of the CDR3 is 15 residues. Germline V CDR1 and CDR2: SNHLY, FYNNEI. Sequencing used immunoSEQ multiplex PCR; TCRdb keeps in-frame clones, though not all of them. The table shows hundreds of thousands of clones, with about three quarters occurring only once. The sample was memory CD4+ T cells sorted from blood. Subset given: CD45RA-negative fraction. This TCR came from a woman in her twenties or thirties in good health. The chain has TRBV2 and TRBJ2-2, with 8 bases that match TRBD2. CDR3 coding DNA: TGTGCCAGCACCCGCGGGACTAGTGGCACCGGGGAGCTGTTTTTT. The encoded protein is CASTRGTSGTGELFF. The variable domain in full, completed from reference TRBV2 and TRBJ2-2, reads EPEVTQTPSHQVTQMGQEVILRCVPISNHLYFYWYRQILGQKVEFLVSFYNNEISEKSEIFDDQFSVERPDGSNFTLKIRSTKLEDSAMYFCASTRGTSGTGELFFGEGSRLTVL.